The 7 T cell receptor beta chains below come from one sample, sequenced in a study of OX40 agonist ivuxolimab in advanced cancers. Clones were read by immunoSEQ multiplex PCR, and TCRdb kept only the in-frame ones, dropping some. The sample carries roughly 90,000 clones, under 95% recorded once. This material consisted of CD4+ or CD8+ T cells sorted from blood, taken in a trial of the OX40 agonist ivuxolimab. These receptors were collected from an adult with an advanced solid tumor such as melanoma, head and neck, liver or kidney cancer.

V is TRBV5-1 and J is TRBJ2-3; TRBD2 agrees at 10 bases. Germline V gene data show CDR1 as SGHRS and CDR2 as YFSETQ. Germline trimming cut 4 bases from V and 4 bases from J; bases unmatched to any gene: 6. The CDR3 length is 15 residues. The DNA of the CDR3 is TGCGCCAGCAGCCCTAGCGGGAGTGGCGCAGATACGCAGTATTTT. Translating gives CASSPSGSGADTQYF.

The V and J genes are TRBV9 and TRBJ2-3; 12 bases are a match to TRBD2. The trim removed 0 bases at V and 1 base at J, leaving 9 bases unmatched. CDR3 length equals 19 residues. Germline CDR1 reads SGDLS; CDR2 reads YYNGEE. CDR3 DNA: TGTGCCAGCAGCGTAGCTCCCCCGACTAGCGGGGGAGGCACAGATACGCAGTATTTT. It specifies CASSVAPPTSGGGTDTQYF.

The chain employs TRBV5-1 and TRBJ2-7; a possible D gene is TRBD2 (6 bases). CDR1 is SGHRS, CDR2 YFSETQ, per germline. There are 15 residues in the CDR3. V lost 4 bases to trimming and J lost 0 bases, with 14 bases between them. CDR3 sequence: CASSPDRDSSYEQYF. For the CDR3, the DNA is TGCGCCAGCAGCCCGGACCGGGACTCCTCCTACGAGCAGTACTTC.

The V call is TRBV4-1, the J call TRBJ2-6; perhaps TRBD1 as D (5 bases). V dropped 8 bases and J dropped 1 base, with 18 bases sitting between them. Germline values: CDR1 MGHRA, CDR2 YSYEKL. The CDR3 contains 17 residues. The CDR3, as DNA: TGCGCCAGCGGAGAATTAAGGGGCCGGTCTGGGGCCAACGTCCTGACTTTC. Translated, it gives CASGELRGRSGANVLTF.

This chain joins TRBV5-4 and TRBJ1-2; D perhaps matches TRBD1 (5 bases). V lost 0 bases and J lost 1, with 10 bases in between. This CDR3 is built from 15 residues. Germline CDR1 reads SGHNT; CDR2 reads YYREEE (reference sequence). The CDR3 DNA reads TGTGCCAGCAGCTTGGGAACAGGTTTTAACTATGGCTACACCTTC. Residues: CASSLGTGFNYGYTF.

The V call is TRBV7-2, the J call TRBJ1-2; 10 positions match TRBD1. There are 15 residues in the CDR3. V lost 1 base, J lost 8 bases, and 7 bases stayed unmatched. CDR1 is SGHTA, CDR2 FQGNSA, per germline. CDR3 DNA: TGTGCCAGCAGCTTAGGGCAGACAGGGGGCCGCGGCTACACCTTC. Amino acid sequence: CASSLGQTGGRGYTF.

The chain joins TRBV28 to TRBJ1-5; 10 bases match TRBD1. The CDR3 is made up of 16 amino acids. CDR1 MDHEN and CDR2 SYDVKM come from the germline V gene. J lost 4 bases, V lost 4 bases, and 7 bases had no gene match. CDR3 sequence: CASSYDPDRGNQPQHF. The CDR3 nucleotides are TGTGCCAGCAGTTATGACCCGGACAGGGGGAATCAGCCCCAGCATTTT.